The clone carrying this T cell receptor (beta chain) was seen many times. The CDR3 contains 13 residues. V was cut by 7 bases and J by 2 bases, with 15 bases left in between. CDR1 SQVTM and CDR2 ANQGSEA come from the germline V gene. This sample is drawn from a study of T cells in Graves' hyperthyroidism and ophthalmopathy. Amplified TCR beta CDR3 regions came from RNA transcripts. The TCR CDR3 was amplified in a first-round RT-PCR using the HTBI primer set. TCRdb called the multiplex PCR reads again in MiXCR, with one record for every CDR3 protein. The profile covers 150,000 or so distinct CDR3 sequences, with 8% to 9.5% appearing a single time and roughly a fifth taken by the ten largest.

The clonotype comes from a woman aged 18-35 years with Graves' hyperthyroidism that later progressed to Graves' ophthalmopathy. What was sequenced was blood. The chain employs TRBV29-1 and TRBJ2-7; D uncertain. Here the CDR3 reads CSAGSLGAYEQYF. The CDR3, as DNA: TGCAGCGCCGGATCCCTAGGCGCCTACGAGCAGTACTTC.